The rows below give T cell receptor beta chains drawn from one sample of a study of CD8 T cells in Susac syndrome. MiXCR, run by TCRdb on the immunoSEQ multiplex PCR reads, gives a single entry per CDR3 protein. Of 130,000 to 150,000 distinct CDR3 sequences listed, approximately 93% were seen once; the top ten hold more than 0.065%. Sequencing was carried out using CD4+ T cells from PBMCs. The source is a human donor in good health. Both conserved end residues are part of each CDR3.

TRBV9,CASSVGGVWGTDTQYF
TRBV4-1,CASSQDRGGSTDTQYF
TRBV29-1,CSVEAHHHHLRRVSNEQFF
TRBV29-1,CSVQENEAFF
TRBV20-1,CSARDPTGYGYTF
TRBV6-2/TRBV6-3,CASSRLAGAYNEQFF
TRBV7-2,CATSLGVNTGELFF
TRBV2,CASREQDYEQYF
TRBV3-1,CASSQGVNGVNTEAFF
TRBV4-1,CASSQDGSGSDTQYF
TRBV5-4,CASSSRLGNYNEQFF
TRBV3-1,CASSQGGQGSTEAFF
TRBV6-6,CASSYPPNAQYF
TRBV5-4,CASSGGLAGNTGELFF
TRBV7-3,CASSAHTRDRGRVGDIWNEQFF
TRBV20-1,CSASGDSGSTDTQYF
TRBV19,CASSSQGTGPYEQYF
TRBV5-1,CASRGGGKNTEAFF
TRBV25-1,CASSGDVPSYGYTF